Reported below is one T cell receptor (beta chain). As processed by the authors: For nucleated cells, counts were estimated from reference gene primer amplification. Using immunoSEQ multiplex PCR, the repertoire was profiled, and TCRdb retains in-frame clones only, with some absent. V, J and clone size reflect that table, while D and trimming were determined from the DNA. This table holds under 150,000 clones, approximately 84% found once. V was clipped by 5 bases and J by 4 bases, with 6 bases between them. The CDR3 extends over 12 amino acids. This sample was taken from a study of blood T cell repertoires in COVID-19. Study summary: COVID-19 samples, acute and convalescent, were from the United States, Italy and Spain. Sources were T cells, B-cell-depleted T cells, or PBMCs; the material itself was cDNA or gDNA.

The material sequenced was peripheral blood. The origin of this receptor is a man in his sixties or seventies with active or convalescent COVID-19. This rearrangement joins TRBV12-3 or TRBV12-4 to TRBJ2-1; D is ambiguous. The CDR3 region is CASSARYNEQFF. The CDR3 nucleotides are TGTGCCAGCAGTGCCCGGTACAATGAGCAGTTCTTC.